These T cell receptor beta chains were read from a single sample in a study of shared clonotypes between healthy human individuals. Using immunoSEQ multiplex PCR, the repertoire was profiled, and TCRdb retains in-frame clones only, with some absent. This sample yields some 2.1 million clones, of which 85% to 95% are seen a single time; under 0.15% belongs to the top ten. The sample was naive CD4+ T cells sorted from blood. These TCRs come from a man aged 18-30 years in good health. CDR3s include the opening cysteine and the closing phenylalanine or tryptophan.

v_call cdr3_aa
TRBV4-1 CASSQTGTVTYEQYF
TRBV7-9 CASSLLARSQETQYF
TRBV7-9 CASSQGNGYNQPQHF
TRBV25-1 CASSEFLSTDTQYF
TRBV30 CAGKQGGREKLFF
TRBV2 CASSGQRPDIGPLHF
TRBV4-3 CASSQGGQGFSDTQYF
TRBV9 CASSTGTRTEETQYF
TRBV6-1 CASSERWARDTEAFF
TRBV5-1 CASSPQGLTNEKLFF
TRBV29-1 CSAKNFRQGPFMNTEAFF
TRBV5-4 CASSLAQGADEQYF
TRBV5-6 CASSFPGTVSGQYF
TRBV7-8 CASSLEVNEQFF
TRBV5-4 CASTPLAGYNEQFF
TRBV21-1 CASSKAAPQDYEQYF
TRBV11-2 CASSTQVPANVLTF
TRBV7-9 CASSLARDQETQYF
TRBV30 CAWSVSGGTGELFF
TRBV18 CASSPRLGGNTEAFF
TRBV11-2 CASSNQETQYF
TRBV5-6 CASSSDLNEKLFF
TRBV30 CASASGRVFENTGELFF
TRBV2 CASSERERFGYGYTF
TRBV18 CASSPPVLNYGYTF
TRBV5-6 CASSLGLGVRPYGYTF
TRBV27 CASSPRQGAPNEQFF
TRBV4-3 CASSLKLPGGDATNEKLFF
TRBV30 CAWSGVRGQDTQYF
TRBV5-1 CASSLGIAGGLTETQYF
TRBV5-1 CASSLGPQGSQETQYF
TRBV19 CASMEGGRNQPQHF
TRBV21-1 CASSRRPDREGGYTF
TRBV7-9 CASSPRQVPYEQYF
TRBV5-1 CASSRTGGTGEKLFF
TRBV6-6 CASSQRQNGNQPQHF
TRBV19 CASRISTGGISEEKLFF
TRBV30 CAWSVYRTSGYSYEQYF
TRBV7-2 CASSRTSGRGSSDTQYF
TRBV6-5 CASSQWTGSPLHF
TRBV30 CASRRGREQYF
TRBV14 CASSPQEVGEQYF
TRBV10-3 CAISAGYEQYF
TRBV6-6 CASSHTRLAEYF
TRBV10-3 CAITTGTSGTDTQYF
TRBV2 CAIGLDYNEQFF
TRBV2 CASIRGGEETQYF
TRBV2 CASSELSYIGTEAFF
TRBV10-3 CAIREGLFTEAFF
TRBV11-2 CASSLALGSNQPQHF
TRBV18 CASSPPAGGANYGYTF
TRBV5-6 CASEGSYEQYF
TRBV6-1 CASRHLNTEAFF
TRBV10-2 CASSDGRLNEKLFF
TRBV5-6 CASSSTGSGYTF
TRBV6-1 CASSDGLGETQYF
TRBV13 CASSPRGTSGSQETQYF